Presented here are 13 T cell receptor beta chains from one specimen sequenced in a study of PD-1 blockade in classical Hodgkin lymphoma. This sample's time point: cycle 4 day 1 (C4D1), after 6 weeks of nivolumab. Every patient was affected by relapse after autologous stem cell transplantation, while exposure to brentuximab vedotin was not uniform. Sequenced by immunoSEQ multiplex PCR; TCRdb stores in-frame clones only, minus some. The table includes approximately 22,000 clones, more than 70% detected once. The material was peripheral blood mononuclear cells (PBMCs), obtained before the fourth cycle of nivolumab. These receptors all come from a human donor with classical Hodgkin lymphoma.

The CDR3 bases are TGTGCCAGCTCACCGGGGGGACAGATCAATCAGCCCCAGCATTTT. Its protein product is CASSPGGQINQPQHF. The chain employs TRBV18 and TRBJ1-5; 7 nucleotides line up with TRBD1. The J segment lost 3 bases and the V segment lost 3 bases, leaving 5 bases of the junction unmatched. This CDR3 has 15 amino acids. CDR1 and CDR2 from the germline V gene are KGHSH and LQKENI.

The rearrangement uses TRBV4-3 and TRBJ1-3, with TRBD1 identical over 7 bases. Looked up from germline, CDR1 is LGHNA and CDR2 is YSLEER. With V trimmed by 3 bases and J by 0 bases, 2 bases remained unmatched. The CDR3 runs 15 residues. This CDR3 is CASSQGQSSGNTIYF. For the CDR3, the DNA is TGCGCCAGCAGCCAGGGACAGAGCTCTGGAAACACCATATATTTT.

The chain joins TRBV2 to TRBJ1-1, with D hard to call. The germline V and J ends were trimmed by 8 bases and 2 bases, with 18 bases remaining between them. Germline V gene sequence: CDR1 SNHLY, CDR2 FYNNEI. The CDR3 covers 15 residues. CDR3 sequence reads: CASGQAVGGNTEAFF. The CDR3 bases are TGTGCCAGCGGGCAGGCTGTTGGAGGAAACACTGAAGCTTTCTTT.

This chain joins TRBV11-3 and TRBJ1-2; 7 bases agree with TRBD1. Germline CDR1 SGHNT, CDR2 YENEEA. CDR3 length: 12 amino acids. Trimming removed 4 bases from V and 7 bases from J; junction bases left unmatched: 3. DNA for the CDR3: TGTGCCAGCAGCTCGACAGGGTTTGGCTACACCTTC. This gives the protein CASSSTGFGYTF. Full variable domain (missing parts from reference TRBV11-3 and TRBJ1-2): EAGVVQSPRYKIIEKKQPVAFWCNPISGHNTLYWYLQNLGQGPELLIRYENEEAVDDSQLPKDRFSAERLKGVDSTLKIQPAELGDSAVYLCASSSTGFGYTFGSGTRLTVV.

The CDR3 DNA reads as TGTGCCAGCAGTGGACCCTGGGGAAGGGGAAATGAAAAACTGTTTTTT. Protein product: CASSGPWGRGNEKLFF. J is TRBJ1-4 and V is TRBV6-1; a possible D gene is TRBD1 (5 bases). V dropped 4 bases and J dropped 5 bases, with 17 bases sitting between them. The CDR3 runs 16 residues. Germline V gene lookup returns CDR1 MNHNS and CDR2 SASEGT.

Only a few counts were recorded for this clone. The J gene is TRBJ1-1, the V gene TRBV27; maybe TRBD1 (5 bases). The germline CDR1 and CDR2 sequences are MNHEY and SMNVEV (reference sequence). The V gene lost 1 base and the J gene lost 1 base, with 7 bases spanning the gap. The CDR3 spans 14 residues. CDR3 amino acids: CASSLFRGNTEAFF. The CDR3 DNA reads as TGTGCCAGCAGTTTATTTAGGGGGAACACTGAAGCTTTCTTT.

This clone was counted a few times. V usage is TRBV28 and J usage is TRBJ2-2; 10 bases match TRBD1. J lost 4 bases, V lost 6 bases, and 14 bases had no gene match. Germline CDR1 is MDHEN and CDR2 is SYDVKM. The CDR3 spans 18 residues. CDR3: CASSPGLGTGAFTGELFF. The CDR3 bases are TGTGCCAGCAGCCCAGGGCTAGGGACAGGGGCCTTCACCGGGGAGCTGTTTTTT.

This chain uses TRBV9 with TRBJ2-3, with D possibly TRBD2 on 6 matching bases. This CDR3 contains 15 residues. Trimming shortened V by 0 bases and J by 4 bases, and 12 bases separated the two germline ends. CDR1 is SGDLS and CDR2 is YYNGEE in the germline V gene. CDR3 nucleotides: TGTGCCAGCAGCGTAGGGTCGTGGGAGGCAGATACGCAGTATTTT. This codes for CASSVGSWEADTQYF.

The CDR3 loop is CASSSGTNTGELFF. The CDR3 DNA reads TGTGCCAGCAGCTCAGGAACCAACACCGGGGAGCTGTTTTTT. V gene TRBV5-4 combines with J gene TRBJ2-2, with D hard to call. The CDR3 extends over 14 amino acids. The V and J ends lost 3 bases and 2 bases respectively, with 8 bases between them. Germline V CDR1 and CDR2: SGHNT, YYREEE (reference sequence). The whole variable domain, remainder taken from reference TRBV5-4 and TRBJ2-2, is ETGVTQSPTHLIKTRGQQVTLRCSSQSGHNTVSWYQQALGQGPQFIFQYYREEENGRGNFPPRFSGLQFPNYSSELNVNALELDDSALYLCASSSGTNTGELFFGEGSRLTVL.

This clone was seen a handful of times. This chain links TRBV29-1 with TRBJ2-3; 9 bases are shared with TRBD1. Germline V gene data show CDR1 as SQVTM and CDR2 as ANQGSEA. With V trimmed by 7 bases and J by 2 bases, 10 bases remained unmatched. The CDR3 extends over 15 amino acids. Here the CDR3 reads CSARPGQGFTDTQYF. CDR3 sequence (DNA): TGCAGCGCTAGACCGGGACAGGGTTTCACAGATACGCAGTATTTT.

The V call is TRBV28, the J call TRBJ2-1; a weak D match, TRBD1 (6 bases). Trimming removed 10 bases from V and 7 bases from J, with 20 bases in between. The CDR3 runs to 14 residues. Germline CDR1 MDHEN, CDR2 SYDVKM. CDR3 residues: CAIKTDPRGNEQFF. Here the CDR3 DNA reads TGTGCCATCAAGACGGATCCTAGGGGGAATGAGCAGTTCTTC.

The V and J genes are TRBV5-4 and TRBJ1-2, with unresolved D. V was clipped by 3 bases and J by 1 base, with 7 bases between them. The CDR3 is made up of 13 amino acids. The germline gives CDR1 SGHNT, CDR2 YYREEE (reference sequence). The CDR3 spells CASSSQNNYGYTF. CDR3 coding DNA: TGTGCCAGCAGCTCTCAAAATAACTATGGCTACACCTTC.

The chain links TRBV5-1 to TRBJ2-5; D ambiguous. The CDR3 sequence is 14 residues long. V was clipped by 7 bases and J by 5 bases, with 18 bases between them. In germline, CDR1 is SGHRS, CDR2 YFSETQ. The CDR3 coding sequence is TGCGCCAGCTCCCGTGGCCTAGTGGGGGAGACCCAGTACTTC. Translation gives CASSRGLVGETQYF.